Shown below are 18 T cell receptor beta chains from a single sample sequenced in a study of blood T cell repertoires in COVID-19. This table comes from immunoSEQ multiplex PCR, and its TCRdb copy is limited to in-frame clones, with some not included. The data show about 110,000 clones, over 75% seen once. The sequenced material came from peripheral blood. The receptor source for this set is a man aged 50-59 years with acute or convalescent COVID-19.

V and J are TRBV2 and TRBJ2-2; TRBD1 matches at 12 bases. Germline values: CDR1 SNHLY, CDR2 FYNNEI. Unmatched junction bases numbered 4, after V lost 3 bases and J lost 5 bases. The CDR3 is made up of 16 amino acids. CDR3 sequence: CASSEGTGGWTGELFF. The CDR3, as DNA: TGTGCCAGCAGTGAGGGGACAGGGGGCTGGACCGGGGAGCTGTTTTTT. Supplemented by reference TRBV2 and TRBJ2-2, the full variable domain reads EPEVTQTPSHQVTQMGQEVILRCVPISNHLYFYWYRQILGQKVEFLVSFYNNEISEKSEIFDDQFSVERPDGSNFTLKIRSTKLEDSAMYFCASSEGTGGWTGELFFGEGSRLTVL.

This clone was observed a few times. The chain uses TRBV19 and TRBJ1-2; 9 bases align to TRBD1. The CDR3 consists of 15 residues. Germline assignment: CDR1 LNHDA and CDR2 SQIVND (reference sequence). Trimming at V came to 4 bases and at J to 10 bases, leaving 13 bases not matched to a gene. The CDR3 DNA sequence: TGTGCCAGTAGTACGGGAGCGGGACAGGGATTCCCCTACACCTTC. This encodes CASSTGAGQGFPYTF.

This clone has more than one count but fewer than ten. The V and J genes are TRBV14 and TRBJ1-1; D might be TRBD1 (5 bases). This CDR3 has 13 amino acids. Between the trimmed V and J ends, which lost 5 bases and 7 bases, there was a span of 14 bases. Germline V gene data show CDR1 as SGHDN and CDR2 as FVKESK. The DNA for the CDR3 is TGTGCCAGCAGCTCCTTTGGGGCCGGTGAAGCTTTCTTT. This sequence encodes CASSSFGAGEAFF.

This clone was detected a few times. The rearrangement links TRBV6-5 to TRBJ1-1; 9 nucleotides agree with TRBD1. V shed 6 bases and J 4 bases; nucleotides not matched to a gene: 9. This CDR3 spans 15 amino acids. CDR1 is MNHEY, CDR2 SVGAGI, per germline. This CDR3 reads CASSAGTGRTTEAFF. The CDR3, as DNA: TGTGCCAGCAGCGCCGGGACAGGGAGAACCACTGAAGCTTTCTTT.

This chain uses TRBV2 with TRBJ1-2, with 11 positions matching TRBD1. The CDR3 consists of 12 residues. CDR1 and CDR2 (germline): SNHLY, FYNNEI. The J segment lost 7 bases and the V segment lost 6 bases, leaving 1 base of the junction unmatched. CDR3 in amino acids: CASRDRGPGYTF. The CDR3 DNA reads TGTGCCAGCAGGGACAGGGGGCCTGGCTACACCTTC.

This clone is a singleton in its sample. The CDR3 is CASSWGMVGDEQYF. In nucleotides, the CDR3 is TGTGCCAGCAGCTGGGGCATGGTTGGGGACGAGCAGTACTTC. The chain couples TRBV5-6 to TRBJ2-7, with a tentative D call TRBD1 (5 bases). The CDR3 is 14 residues long. CDR1 is SGHDT and CDR2 is YYEEEE in the germline V gene. Trimming cost V 3 bases and J 5 bases, with 15 bases left between them. Filled out from reference TRBV5-6 and TRBJ2-7, the complete variable domain reads DAGVTQSPTHLIKTRGQQVTLRCSPKSGHDTVSWYQQALGQGPQFIFQYYEEEERQRGNFPDRFSGHQFPNYSSELNVNALLLGDSALYLCASSWGMVGDEQYFGPGTRLTVT.

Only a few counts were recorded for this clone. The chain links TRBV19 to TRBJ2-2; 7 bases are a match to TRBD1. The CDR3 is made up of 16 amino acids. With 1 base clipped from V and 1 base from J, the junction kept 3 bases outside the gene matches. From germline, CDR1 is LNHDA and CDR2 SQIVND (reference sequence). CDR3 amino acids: CASSIVRTGNTGELFF. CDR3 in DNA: TGTGCCAGTAGTATAGTAAGGACAGGGAACACCGGGGAGCTGTTTTTT.

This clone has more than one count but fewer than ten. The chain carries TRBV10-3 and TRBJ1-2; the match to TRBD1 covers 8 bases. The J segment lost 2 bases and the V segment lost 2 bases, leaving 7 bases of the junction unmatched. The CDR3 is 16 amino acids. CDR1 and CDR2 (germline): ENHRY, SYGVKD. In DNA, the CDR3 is TGTGCCATCAGTGAGCGACAGGGGACTGCCAACTATGGCTACACCTTC. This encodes CAISERQGTANYGYTF.

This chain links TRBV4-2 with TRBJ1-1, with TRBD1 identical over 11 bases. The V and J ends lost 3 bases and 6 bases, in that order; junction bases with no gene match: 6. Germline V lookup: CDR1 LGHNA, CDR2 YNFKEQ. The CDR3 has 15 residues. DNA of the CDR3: TGTGCCAGCAGCCAGGCGGAGGGACAGGGGGCTGAAGCTTTCTTT. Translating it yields CASSQAEGQGAEAFF.

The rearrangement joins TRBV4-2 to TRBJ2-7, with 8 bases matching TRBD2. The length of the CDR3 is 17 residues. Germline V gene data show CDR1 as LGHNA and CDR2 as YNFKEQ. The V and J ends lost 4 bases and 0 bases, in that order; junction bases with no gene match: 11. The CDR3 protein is CASSRTRGGLVSYEQYF. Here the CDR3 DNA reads TGTGCCAGCAGCCGAACTCGGGGGGGACTAGTCTCCTACGAGCAGTACTTC.

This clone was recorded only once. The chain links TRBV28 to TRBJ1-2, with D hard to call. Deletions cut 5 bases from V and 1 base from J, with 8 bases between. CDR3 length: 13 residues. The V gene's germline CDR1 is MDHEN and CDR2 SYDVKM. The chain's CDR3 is CASSMTNNYGYTF. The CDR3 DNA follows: TGTGCCAGCAGTATGACAAATAACTATGGCTACACCTTC.

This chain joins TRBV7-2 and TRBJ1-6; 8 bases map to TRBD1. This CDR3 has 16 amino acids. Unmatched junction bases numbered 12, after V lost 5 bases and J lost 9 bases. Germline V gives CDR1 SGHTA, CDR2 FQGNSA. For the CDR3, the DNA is TGTGCCAGCAGCGCGAAACGACAGGGGCTGGGTTCACCCCTCCACTTT. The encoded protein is CASSAKRQGLGSPLHF.

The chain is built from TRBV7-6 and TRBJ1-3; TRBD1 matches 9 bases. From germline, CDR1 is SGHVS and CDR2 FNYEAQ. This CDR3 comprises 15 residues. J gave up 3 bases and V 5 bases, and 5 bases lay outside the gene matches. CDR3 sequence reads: CASSPNRGRGNTIYF. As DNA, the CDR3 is TGTGCCAGCAGCCCAAACAGGGGGCGTGGAAACACCATATATTTT. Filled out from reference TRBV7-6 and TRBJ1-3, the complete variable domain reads GAGVSQSPRYKVTKRGQDVALRCDPISGHVSLYWYRQALGQGPEFLTYFNYEAQQDKSGLPNDRFSAERPEGSISTLTIQRTEQRDSAMYRCASSPNRGRGNTIYFGEGSWLTVV.

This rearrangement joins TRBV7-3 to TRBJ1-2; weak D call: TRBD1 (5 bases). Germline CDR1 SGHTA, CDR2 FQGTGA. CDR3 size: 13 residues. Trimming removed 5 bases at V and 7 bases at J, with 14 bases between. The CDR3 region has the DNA TGTGCCAGCAGCCCCCAGGGAGGAGGTGGCTACACCTTC. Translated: CASSPQGGGGYTF.

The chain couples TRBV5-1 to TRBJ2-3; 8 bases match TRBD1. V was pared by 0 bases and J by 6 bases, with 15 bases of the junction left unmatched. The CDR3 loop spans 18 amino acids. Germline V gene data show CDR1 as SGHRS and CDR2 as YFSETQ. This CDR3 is CASSLDSRDRRLKDTQYF. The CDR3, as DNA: TGCGCCAGCAGCTTGGACTCCCGGGACAGGCGCTTGAAGGATACGCAGTATTTT. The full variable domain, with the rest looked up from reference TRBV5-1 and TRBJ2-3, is KAGVTQTPRYLIKTRGQQVTLSCSPISGHRSVSWYQQTPGQGLQFLFEYFSETQRNKGNFPGRFSGRQFSNSRSEMNVSTLELGDSALYLCASSLDSRDRRLKDTQYFGPGTRLTVL.

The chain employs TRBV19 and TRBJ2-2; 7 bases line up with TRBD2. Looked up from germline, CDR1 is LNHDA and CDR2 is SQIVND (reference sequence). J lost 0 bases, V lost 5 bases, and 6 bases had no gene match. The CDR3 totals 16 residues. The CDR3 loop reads CASSPLGLPNTGELFF. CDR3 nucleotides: TGTGCCAGTAGTCCACTGGGACTACCGAACACCGGGGAGCTGTTTTTT.

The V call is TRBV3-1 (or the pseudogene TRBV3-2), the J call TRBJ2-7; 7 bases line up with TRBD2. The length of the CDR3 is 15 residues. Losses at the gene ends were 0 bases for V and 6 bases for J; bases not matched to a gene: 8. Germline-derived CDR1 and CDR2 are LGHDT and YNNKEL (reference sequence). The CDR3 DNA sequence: TGTGCCAGCAGCCAAGATAGCGGGTCGGGTGGCGAGCAGTACTTC. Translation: CASSQDSGSGGEQYF.

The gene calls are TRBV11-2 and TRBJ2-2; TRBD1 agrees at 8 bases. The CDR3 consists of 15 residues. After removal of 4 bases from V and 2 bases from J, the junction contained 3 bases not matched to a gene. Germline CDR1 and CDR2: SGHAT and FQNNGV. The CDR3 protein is CASSWTGTNTGELFF. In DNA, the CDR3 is TGTGCCAGCAGCTGGACAGGGACTAACACCGGGGAGCTGTTTTTT.